This is a list of T cell receptor beta chains from one sample in a study of CD8 T cells in Susac syndrome. Via MiXCR, TCRdb re-called the immunoSEQ multiplex PCR reads, giving one row per CDR3 protein. In the table there are about 120,000 distinct CDR3 sequences, 96% of which are singletons. Specimen: CD4+ T cells from PBMCs. These receptor sequences come from a human donor with Susac syndrome. CDR3s leave out the opening cysteine and the closing phenylalanine or tryptophan. D genes are given only for firm matches.

v_call: TRBV18; d_call: .; cdr3_aa: ASSRGTGISYEQY
v_call: TRBV27; d_call: TRBD2; cdr3_aa: ASSLRAGVVNEQF
v_call: TRBV20-1; d_call: TRBD2; cdr3_aa: SAKGLAGVSYEQY
v_call: TRBV7-2; d_call: .; cdr3_aa: ASSQDRTDDEQY
v_call: TRBV3-1; d_call: .; cdr3_aa: ASSQDVASISQY
v_call: TRBV28; d_call: TRBD2; cdr3_aa: ASSLGGYRPYEQY
v_call: TRBV5-1; d_call: .; cdr3_aa: ASSFPGEYTGELF
v_call: TRBV29-1; d_call: TRBD1; cdr3_aa: SVDVGQGSYNEQF
v_call: TRBV3-1; d_call: TRBD2; cdr3_aa: ASSRRTSGATQY
v_call: TRBV2; d_call: .; cdr3_aa: ASSGPETLGTYEQY
v_call: TRBV4-2; d_call: TRBD1; cdr3_aa: ASSQLGGQNSYEQY
v_call: TRBV12-3/TRBV12-4; d_call: .; cdr3_aa: ASSSREGRGKLF
v_call: TRBV5-6; d_call: .; cdr3_aa: ASSRVTGELF
v_call: TRBV20-1; d_call: TRBD2; cdr3_aa: SASPLTSGKETQY
v_call: TRBV28; d_call: .; cdr3_aa: ASSSTGRNTEAF
v_call: TRBV7-2; d_call: .; cdr3_aa: ASSLMTDGVQF
v_call: TRBV20-1; d_call: .; cdr3_aa: SARSQGANYGYT
v_call: TRBV29-1; d_call: .; cdr3_aa: SAMARGANTEAF
v_call: TRBV20-1; d_call: .; cdr3_aa: SVASALGVAF
v_call: TRBV5-6; d_call: .; cdr3_aa: ASSPGDGRTEQY
v_call: TRBV5-1; d_call: .; cdr3_aa: ASRQRVADTEAF
v_call: TRBV5-4; d_call: .; cdr3_aa: ASSLAQGLTYEQY
v_call: TRBV10-3; d_call: .; cdr3_aa: AISSDGAYEQY
v_call: TRBV30; d_call: .; cdr3_aa: AWSRQWDEQF
v_call: TRBV3-1; d_call: .; cdr3_aa: ASSPRRWSQNTEAF
v_call: TRBV27; d_call: .; cdr3_aa: ASSLFPGTYNEQF
v_call: TRBV4-1; d_call: TRBD2; cdr3_aa: ASSQTPGLAAGEQY
v_call: TRBV29-1; d_call: .; cdr3_aa: SVVSWDEQF
v_call: TRBV7-3; d_call: TRBD2; cdr3_aa: ASSGLVSGEQF
v_call: TRBV3-1; d_call: .; cdr3_aa: ASSQDLRVLEQY
v_call: TRBV7-3; d_call: TRBD1; cdr3_aa: ASSQRQGTQY
v_call: TRBV20-1; d_call: .; cdr3_aa: SARGNREGVRAGELF
v_call: TRBV20-1; d_call: .; cdr3_aa: SARDQLPYEQY
v_call: TRBV7-2; d_call: TRBD1; cdr3_aa: ASSFRDRPNQPQH
v_call: TRBV5-4; d_call: TRBD1; cdr3_aa: ASSLDRGTYNEQF
v_call: TRBV12-3/TRBV12-4; d_call: .; cdr3_aa: ASSYRAGVNEKLF
v_call: TRBV7-2; d_call: .; cdr3_aa: ASSSTVYEQY
v_call: TRBV29-1; d_call: TRBD1; cdr3_aa: SARDRNTEAF
v_call: TRBV14; d_call: .; cdr3_aa: ASSQIRLTSGELF
v_call: TRBV11-2; d_call: .; cdr3_aa: ASSPTLGDTEAF
v_call: TRBV29-1; d_call: TRBD1; cdr3_aa: SVDSPGGETQY
v_call: TRBV20-1; d_call: TRBD1; cdr3_aa: SASRDSRATEAF
v_call: TRBV20-1; d_call: .; cdr3_aa: SAADRDLSTDTQY
v_call: TRBV18; d_call: .; cdr3_aa: ASSPPPAGSYNEQF